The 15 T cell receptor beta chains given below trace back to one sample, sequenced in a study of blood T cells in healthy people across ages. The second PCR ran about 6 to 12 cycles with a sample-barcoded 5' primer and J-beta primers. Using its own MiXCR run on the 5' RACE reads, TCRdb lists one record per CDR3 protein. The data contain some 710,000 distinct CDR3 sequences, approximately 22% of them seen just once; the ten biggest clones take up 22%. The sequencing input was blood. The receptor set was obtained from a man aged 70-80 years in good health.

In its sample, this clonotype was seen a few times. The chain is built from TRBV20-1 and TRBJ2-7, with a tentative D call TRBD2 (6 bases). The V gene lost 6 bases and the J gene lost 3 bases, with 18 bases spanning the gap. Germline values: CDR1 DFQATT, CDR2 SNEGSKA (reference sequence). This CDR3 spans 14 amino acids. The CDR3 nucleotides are TGCAGTGCAAATACTCCGGGACTCCTCTACGAGCAGTACTTC. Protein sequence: CSANTPGLLYEQYF.

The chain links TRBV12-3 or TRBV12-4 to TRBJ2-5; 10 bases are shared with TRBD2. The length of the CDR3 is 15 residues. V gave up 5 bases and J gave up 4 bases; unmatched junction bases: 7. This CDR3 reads CASSLGTSDAETQYF. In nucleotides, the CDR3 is TGTGCCAGCAGTCTGGGGACTAGCGACGCAGAGACCCAGTACTTC.

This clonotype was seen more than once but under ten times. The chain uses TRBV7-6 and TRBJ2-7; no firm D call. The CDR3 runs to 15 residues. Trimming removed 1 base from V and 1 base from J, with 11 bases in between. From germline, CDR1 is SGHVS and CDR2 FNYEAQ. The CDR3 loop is CASSLDQDPSYEQYF. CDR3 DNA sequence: TGTGCCAGCAGCTTAGATCAGGACCCGTCCTACGAGCAGTACTTC.

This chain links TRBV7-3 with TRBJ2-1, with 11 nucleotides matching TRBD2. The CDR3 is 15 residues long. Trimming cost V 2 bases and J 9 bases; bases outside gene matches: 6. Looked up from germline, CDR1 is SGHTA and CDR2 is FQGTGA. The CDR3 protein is CASSLFSGRGGEQFF. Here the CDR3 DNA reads TGTGCCAGCAGCTTATTTAGCGGGAGGGGAGGTGAGCAGTTCTTC.

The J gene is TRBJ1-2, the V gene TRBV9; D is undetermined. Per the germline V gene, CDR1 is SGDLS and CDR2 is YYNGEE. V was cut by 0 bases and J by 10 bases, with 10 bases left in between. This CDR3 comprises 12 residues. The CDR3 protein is CASSVDGYVYTF. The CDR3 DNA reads TGTGCCAGCAGCGTAGATGGGTACGTCTACACCTTC.

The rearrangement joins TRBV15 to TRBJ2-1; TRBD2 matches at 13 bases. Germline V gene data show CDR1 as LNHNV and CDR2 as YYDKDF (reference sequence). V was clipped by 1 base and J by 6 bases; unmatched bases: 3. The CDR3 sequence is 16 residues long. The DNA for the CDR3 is TGTGCCACCAGCAGAGTACTAGCGGGAGGGCCCAATGAGCAGTTCTTC. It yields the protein CATSRVLAGGPNEQFF.

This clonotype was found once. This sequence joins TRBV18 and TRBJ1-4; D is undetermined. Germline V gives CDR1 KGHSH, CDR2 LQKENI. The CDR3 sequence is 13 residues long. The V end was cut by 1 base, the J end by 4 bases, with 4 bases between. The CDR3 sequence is CASSPLLNEKLFF. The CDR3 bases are TGTGCCAGCTCACCACTTCTTAATGAAAAACTGTTTTTT.

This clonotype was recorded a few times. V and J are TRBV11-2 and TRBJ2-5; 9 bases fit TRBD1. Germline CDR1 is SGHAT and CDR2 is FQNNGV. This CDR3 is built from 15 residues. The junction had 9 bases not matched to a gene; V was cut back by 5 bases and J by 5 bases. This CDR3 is CASSHGTGWFETQYF. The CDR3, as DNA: TGTGCCAGCAGCCACGGGACAGGGTGGTTTGAGACCCAGTACTTC.

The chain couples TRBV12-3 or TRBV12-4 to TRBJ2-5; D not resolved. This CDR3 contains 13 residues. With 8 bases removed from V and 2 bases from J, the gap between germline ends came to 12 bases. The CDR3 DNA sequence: TGTGCCAGCCTGGGGATCCAACAAGAGACCCAGTACTTC. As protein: CASLGIQQETQYF.

The CDR3 loop reads CASSKAPGQGKYEQYV. CDR3 bases: TGTGCCAGCAGCAAAGCGCCCGGACAGGGGAAATACGAGCAGTACGTC. V gene TRBV21-1 combines with J gene TRBJ2-7; the table's D call, TRBD1, has no DNA check behind it. TRBV21-1 is shown as a pseudogene. The CDR3 runs to 16 residues.

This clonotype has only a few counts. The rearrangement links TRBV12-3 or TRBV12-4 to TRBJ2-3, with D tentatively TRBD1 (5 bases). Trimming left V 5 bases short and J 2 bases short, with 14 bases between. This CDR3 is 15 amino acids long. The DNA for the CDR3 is TGTGCCAGCAGTGCCCAAAATGGGGCCACAGATACGCAGTATTTT. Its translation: CASSAQNGATDTQYF.

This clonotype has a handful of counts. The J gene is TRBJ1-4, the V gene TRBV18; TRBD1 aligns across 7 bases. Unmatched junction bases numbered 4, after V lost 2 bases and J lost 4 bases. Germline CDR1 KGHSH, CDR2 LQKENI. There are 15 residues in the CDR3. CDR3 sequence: CASSPNTGDNEKLFF. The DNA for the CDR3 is TGTGCCAGCTCACCAAACACAGGGGATAATGAAAAACTGTTTTTT.

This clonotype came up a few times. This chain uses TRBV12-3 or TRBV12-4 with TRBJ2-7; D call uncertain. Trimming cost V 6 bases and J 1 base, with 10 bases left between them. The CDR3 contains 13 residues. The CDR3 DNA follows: TGTGCCAGCAGGCGAACTGAATCCTACGAGCAGTACTTC. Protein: CASRRTESYEQYF.

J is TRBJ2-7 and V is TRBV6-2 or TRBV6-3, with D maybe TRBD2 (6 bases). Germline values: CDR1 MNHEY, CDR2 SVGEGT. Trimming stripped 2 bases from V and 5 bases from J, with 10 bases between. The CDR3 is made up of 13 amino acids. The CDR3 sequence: CASSYRRDHEQYV. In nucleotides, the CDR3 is TGTGCCAGCAGTTACCGGAGGGACCACGAGCAGTACGTC.

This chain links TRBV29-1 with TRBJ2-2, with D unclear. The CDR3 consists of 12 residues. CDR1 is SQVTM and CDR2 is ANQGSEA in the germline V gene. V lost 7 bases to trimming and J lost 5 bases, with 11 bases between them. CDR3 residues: CSAGPGTGELFF. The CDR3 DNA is TGCAGCGCCGGCCCCGGGACCGGGGAGCTGTTTTTT.